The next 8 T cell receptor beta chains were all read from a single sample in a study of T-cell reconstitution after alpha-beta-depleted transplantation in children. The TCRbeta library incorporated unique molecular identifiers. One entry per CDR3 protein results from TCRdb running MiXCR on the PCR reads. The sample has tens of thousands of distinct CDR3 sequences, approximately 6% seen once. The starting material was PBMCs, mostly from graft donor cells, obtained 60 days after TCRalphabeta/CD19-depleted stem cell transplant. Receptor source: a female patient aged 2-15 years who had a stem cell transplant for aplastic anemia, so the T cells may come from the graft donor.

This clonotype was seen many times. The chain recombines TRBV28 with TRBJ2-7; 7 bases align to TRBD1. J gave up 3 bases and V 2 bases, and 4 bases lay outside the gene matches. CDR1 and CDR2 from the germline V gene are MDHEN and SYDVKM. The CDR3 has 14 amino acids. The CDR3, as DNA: TGTGCCAGCAGTTTACCGGGACAGAACTACGAGCAGTACTTC. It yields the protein CASSLPGQNYEQYF.

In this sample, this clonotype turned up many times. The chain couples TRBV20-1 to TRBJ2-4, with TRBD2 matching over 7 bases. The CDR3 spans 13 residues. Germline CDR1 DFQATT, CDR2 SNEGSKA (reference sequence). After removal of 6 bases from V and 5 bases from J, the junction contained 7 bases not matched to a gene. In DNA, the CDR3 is TGCAGTGCCCACGCTGGGGGGGAAAACATTCAGTACTTC. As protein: CSAHAGGENIQYF.

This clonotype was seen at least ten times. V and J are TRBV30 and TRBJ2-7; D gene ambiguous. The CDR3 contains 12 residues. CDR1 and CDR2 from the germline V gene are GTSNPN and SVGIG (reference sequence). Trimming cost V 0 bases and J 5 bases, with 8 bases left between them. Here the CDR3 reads CAWSVSPHEQYF. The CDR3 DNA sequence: TGTGCCTGGAGTGTAAGCCCCCACGAGCAGTACTTC.

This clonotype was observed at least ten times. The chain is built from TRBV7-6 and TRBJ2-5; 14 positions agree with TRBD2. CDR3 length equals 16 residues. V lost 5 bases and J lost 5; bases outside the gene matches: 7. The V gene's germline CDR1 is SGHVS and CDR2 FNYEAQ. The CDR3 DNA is TGTGCCAGCAGCCCCAGACTAGCGGGGGGGCGGGAGACCCAGTACTTC. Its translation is CASSPRLAGGRETQYF. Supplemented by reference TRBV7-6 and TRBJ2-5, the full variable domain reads GAGVSQSPRYKVTKRGQDVALRCDPISGHVSLYWYRQALGQGPEFLTYFNYEAQQDKSGLPNDRFSAERPEGSISTLTIQRTEQRDSAMYRCASSPRLAGGRETQYFGPGTRLLVL.

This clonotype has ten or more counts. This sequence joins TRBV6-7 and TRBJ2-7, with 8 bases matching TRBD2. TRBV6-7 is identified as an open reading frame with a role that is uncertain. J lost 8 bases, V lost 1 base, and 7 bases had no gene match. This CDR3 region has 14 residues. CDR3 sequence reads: CASSYFTTGGQQYF. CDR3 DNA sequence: TGTGCCAGCAGTTACTTCACGACGGGAGGGCAGCAGTACTTC.

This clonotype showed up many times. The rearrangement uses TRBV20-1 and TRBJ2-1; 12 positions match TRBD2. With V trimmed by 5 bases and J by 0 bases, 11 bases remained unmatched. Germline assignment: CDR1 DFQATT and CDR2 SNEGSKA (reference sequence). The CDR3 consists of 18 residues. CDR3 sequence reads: CSARTLAGGRSSYNEQFF. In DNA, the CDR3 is TGCAGTGCTCGTACCCTAGCGGGAGGGCGAAGCTCCTACAATGAGCAGTTCTTC.

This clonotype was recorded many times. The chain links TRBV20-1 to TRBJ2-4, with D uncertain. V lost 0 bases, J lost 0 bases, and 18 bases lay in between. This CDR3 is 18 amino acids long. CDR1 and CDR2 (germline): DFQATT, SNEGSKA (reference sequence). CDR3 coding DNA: TGCAGTGCTAGAGATGTCACTCCCGTTGGGATAGCCAAAAACATTCAGTACTTC. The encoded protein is CSARDVTPVGIAKNIQYF.

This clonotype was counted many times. The CDR3 sequence: CASSLLGRENYEQYF. In DNA form, the CDR3 reads TGTGCCAGCAGTTTACTCGGCAGAGAGAACTACGAGCAGTACTTC. This rearrangement joins TRBV28 to TRBJ2-7; no definite D call. V lost 2 bases to trimming and J lost 3 bases, with 14 bases between them. Per the germline V gene, CDR1 is MDHEN and CDR2 is SYDVKM. CDR3 length: 15 residues.